The source of this TCR beta chain is a study of T cells in Graves' hyperthyroidism and ophthalmopathy. This clonotype showed up many times. What it recognizes is unknown. TCR beta CDR3 regions were amplified from RNA transcripts. The TCR CDR3 was amplified in a first-round RT-PCR using the HTBI primer set. TCRdb re-derived calls from the multiplex PCR reads in MiXCR, one entry per CDR3 protein. Of hundreds of thousands of distinct CDR3 sequences in the sample, roughly 14% are singletons; the top ten hold around 4.5%. The authors obtained PBMCs from 10 ml of fresh peripheral blood. The CDR3 runs 16 residues. Germline CDR1 reads MDHEN; CDR2 reads SYDVKM. Trimming pared 3 bases from V and 3 bases from J, leaving 15 bases between. Study conclusions and caveats: Also found in blood were most expanded thyroid clonotypes above 0.001. The model foresaw ophthalmopathy a median about 6.1 months prior to onset. Ophthalmopathy and stable hyperthyroidism were told apart by a 13 V-J model.

What was sequenced was blood. This receptor was taken from a middle-aged woman with Graves' ophthalmopathy. The chain uses TRBV28 and TRBJ1-5; D perhaps matches TRBD1 (6 bases). Written as DNA, the CDR3 is TGTGCCAGCAGTTTGTCAGGCCAGGGACACAATCAGCCCCAGCATTTT. Amino acid sequence: CASSLSGQGHNQPQHF.